The 22 T cell receptor beta chains reported below all come from one sample, sequenced in a study of shared clonotypes between healthy human individuals (dated by TCRdb to about 2020). Library method: the immunoSEQ multiplex PCR assay. Drawn from immuneACCESS, this table holds only the in-frame rearrangements with V and J called that TCRdb kept. Clones are partly lost; checked studies trace under half to an unresolved V gene and leave the rest unexplained. The sample includes about 490,000 clones, with 70% to 85% observed a single time. Approximately 12% of the sample goes to the ten largest clones. Material: PBMCs. All receptors derive from a woman aged 40 to 50 in good health. Some clones in this sample may be carry-over from other donors' samples.

The gene calls are TRBV28 and TRBJ2-5, with D uncertain. This CDR3 region has 15 residues. CDR1 and CDR2 (germline): MDHEN, SYDVKM. V lost 2 bases, J lost 5 bases, and 15 bases lay in between. The CDR3 sequence is CASSLVHTVGETQYF. The CDR3, as DNA: TGTGCCAGCAGTTTAGTCCACACGGTGGGGGAGACCCAGTACTTC.

As for this clone: A read error may account for a junction end that differs from germline. The chain recombines TRBV29-1 with TRBJ1-2; D not certain. The germline CDR1 and CDR2 sequences are SQVTM and ANQGSEA. The CDR3 has 9 amino acids. CDR3 DNA sequence: TGCAGCGTTGAGTCAGGAGAGGGCTTC. Protein sequence: CSVESGEGF. The full variable domain, its missing parts supplied by reference TRBV29-1 and TRBJ1-2, is SAVISQKPSRDICQRGTSLTIQCQVDSQVTMMFWYRQQPGQSLTLIATANQGSEATYESGFVIDKFPISRPNLTFSTLTVSNMSPEDSSIYLCSVESGEGFGSGTRLTVV.

V gene TRBV28 combines with J gene TRBJ2-5, with a tentative D call TRBD1 (5 bases). The V end was cut by 2 bases, the J end by 5 bases, with 12 bases between. The germline gives CDR1 MDHEN, CDR2 SYDVKM. The CDR3 consists of 14 residues. CDR3 region: CASSLPQGEETQYF. The CDR3 DNA is TGTGCCAGCAGTTTACCGCAGGGTGAGGAGACCCAGTACTTC.

The chain has TRBV28 and TRBJ2-6, with D possibly TRBD1 on 5 matching bases. V lost 2 bases and J lost 0, with 8 bases in between. This CDR3 spans 16 amino acids. The V gene's germline CDR1 is MDHEN and CDR2 SYDVKM. DNA of the CDR3: TGTGCCAGCAGTTTACAGGGCAGCTCTGGGGCCAACGTCCTGACTTTC. This translates into CASSLQGSSGANVLTF.

The chain carries TRBV7-7 and TRBJ2-1; D tentatively fits TRBD1 or TRBD2 (5 bases each). Germline-derived CDR1 and CDR2 are SSHAT and FNYEAQ (reference sequence). The CDR3 is 14 amino acids. CDR3: CALRGGSPYNEQFF. The CDR3 coding sequence is TGTGCTCTTCGGGGCGGTTCCCCCTACAATGAGCAGTTCTTC.

This clone is a singleton in its sample. The V and J genes are TRBV5-1 and TRBJ1-4, with a possible D match to TRBD1 (5 bases). Deletions cut 0 bases from V and 0 bases from J, with 12 bases between. This CDR3 spans 17 amino acids. Germline V lookup: CDR1 SGHRS, CDR2 YFSETQ. The CDR3 coding sequence is TGCGCCAGCAGCTTGGCCCGGGACTTTGCAACTAATGAAAAACTGTTTTTT. Translating gives CASSLARDFATNEKLFF.

This chain uses TRBV15 with TRBJ2-3; the match to TRBD2 covers 13 bases. The CDR3 loop spans 15 amino acids. With V trimmed by 5 bases and J by 4 bases, 3 bases remained unmatched. The germline V gene has CDR1 LNHNV and CDR2 YYDKDF (reference sequence). The CDR3 sequence is CATSWGLAGPDTQYF. CDR3 DNA: TGTGCCACCAGCTGGGGACTAGCGGGACCAGATACGCAGTATTTT.

V usage is TRBV6-5 and J usage is TRBJ2-1; 7 nucleotides align to TRBD2. The germline V gene has CDR1 MNHEY and CDR2 SVGAGI. The CDR3 extends over 16 amino acids. The V gene end was trimmed by 4 bases and the J gene end by 6 bases; junction bases not matched to a gene: 12. This CDR3 reads CASSLKGLPFPNEQFF. The CDR3 DNA follows: TGTGCCAGCAGTTTAAAGGGACTACCATTCCCCAATGAGCAGTTCTTC.

In the case of this clone: Other nucleotide sequences from this sample produce the same CDR3. The chain carries TRBV2 and TRBJ2-5; D is unclear. V lost 5 bases and J 2 bases, leaving 3 bases between the germline ends. The CDR3 totals 11 residues. CDR1 is SNHLY and CDR2 is FYNNEI in the germline V gene. CDR3 nucleotide sequence: TGTGCCAGCAGTTTTCAAGAGACCCAGTACTTC. Translating it yields CASSFQETQYF.

The chain is built from TRBV29-1 and TRBJ1-6, with D unresolved. Germline-derived CDR1 and CDR2 are SQVTM and ANQGSEA. V was cut by 6 bases and J by 13 bases, with 7 bases left in between. CDR3 size: 9 residues. The CDR3 sequence is CSVHFPLHF. The CDR3 nucleotides are TGCAGCGTCCATTTTCCCCTCCACTTT.

This clone was counted many times. The V call is TRBV2, the J call TRBJ2-2, with D possibly being TRBD2 (5 bases). The germline V gene has CDR1 SNHLY and CDR2 FYNNEI. The CDR3 is 14 amino acids. Between the trimmed V and J ends, which lost 10 bases and 7 bases, there was a span of 19 bases. In nucleotides, the CDR3 is TGTGCCATCCGCTTTCGGGTCGGAGGCGGGGAGCTGTTTTTT. Amino acids: CAIRFRVGGGELFF.

The V and J genes are TRBV6-1 and TRBJ1-5; TRBD1 might be the D (6 bases). Germline V CDR1 and CDR2: MNHNS, SASEGT. The CDR3 totals 15 residues. V was trimmed by 2 bases and J by 3 bases, leaving 11 bases between them. In DNA form, the CDR3 reads TGTGCCAGCAGTGAATGGGACAAGGACAATCAGCCCCAGCATTTT. Translated: CASSEWDKDNQPQHF.

This clone was found once. J is TRBJ2-2 and V is TRBV5-4, with 10 bases that match TRBD1. Germline V gene data show CDR1 as SGHNT and CDR2 as YYREEE (reference sequence). Trimming cost V 1 base and J 0 bases; bases outside gene matches: 9. This CDR3 spans 19 amino acids. The CDR3 reads CASSLRQGALYANTGELFF. The CDR3 DNA reads TGTGCCAGCAGCTTGCGACAGGGGGCCTTATACGCGAACACCGGGGAGCTGTTTTTT. The whole variable domain, filled in from reference TRBV5-4 and TRBJ2-2, reads ETGVTQSPTHLIKTRGQQVTLRCSSQSGHNTVSWYQQALGQGPQFIFQYYREEENGRGNFPPRFSGLQFPNYSSELNVNALELDDSALYLCASSLRQGALYANTGELFFGEGSRLTVL.

The gene calls are TRBV7-3 and TRBJ2-2, with unresolved D. The V gene lost 4 bases and the J gene lost 6 bases, with 9 bases spanning the gap. This CDR3 is built from 13 residues. CDR1 is SGHTA and CDR2 is FQGTGA in the germline V gene. The CDR3 DNA reads TGTGCCAGCAGCTCTTATTCCGCCGGGGAGCTGTTTTTT. Translation: CASSSYSAGELFF.

This chain links TRBV19 with TRBJ2-7; 7 nucleotides line up with TRBD2. Germline values: CDR1 LNHDA, CDR2 SQIVND (reference sequence). The CDR3 covers 15 residues. The J segment lost 2 bases and the V segment lost 5 bases, leaving 9 bases of the junction unmatched. CDR3 in amino acids: CASSPFSGTPYEQYF. The CDR3 DNA is TGTGCCAGTAGTCCATTCAGCGGGACCCCCTACGAGCAGTACTTC.

In this sample, this clone turned up a few times. This sequence joins TRBV28 and TRBJ1-3; D is perhaps TRBD1 (6 bases). The CDR3 runs to 16 residues. Germline V gives CDR1 MDHEN, CDR2 SYDVKM. V was clipped by 6 bases and J by 0 bases, with 15 bases between them. The CDR3 nucleotides are TGTGCCAGCAGATCTCCGGGACACCTCTCTGGAAACACCATATATTTT. Encoded protein: CASRSPGHLSGNTIYF.

V and J are TRBV7-3 and TRBJ1-1; D gene ambiguous. The V gene lost 5 bases and the J gene lost 6 bases, with 13 bases spanning the gap. This CDR3 region has 13 residues. CDR1 and CDR2 (germline): SGHTA, FQGTGA. In DNA form, the CDR3 reads TGTGCCAGCAGCCTCGGGGTGGGATCTGAAGCTTTCTTT. Translating gives CASSLGVGSEAFF. The full variable domain, its missing parts supplied by reference TRBV7-3 and TRBJ1-1, is GAGVSQTPSNKVTEKGKYVELRCDPISGHTALYWYRQSLGQGPEFLIYFQGTGAADDSGLPNDRFFAVRPEGSVSTLKIQRTERGDSAVYLCASSLGVGSEAFFGQGTRLTVV.

This clone was observed many times. The chain's CDR3 is CASSLYGSGQGGTQYF. In nucleotides, the CDR3 is TGTGCCAGCAGCTTATATGGTTCCGGGCAAGGCGGTACGCAGTATTTT. This sequence joins TRBV7-6 and TRBJ2-3, with D unresolved. Germline V gene data show CDR1 as SGHVS and CDR2 as FNYEAQ. V was clipped by 2 bases and J by 8 bases, with 20 bases between them. CDR3 size: 16 residues.

The chain has TRBV5-4 and TRBJ2-2; D perhaps matches TRBD2 (6 bases). In germline, CDR1 is SGHNT, CDR2 YYREEE (reference sequence). V was trimmed by 0 bases and J by 1 base, leaving 10 bases between them. There are 16 residues in the CDR3. The CDR3 coding sequence is TGTGCCAGCAGCTTGGGTCGGGAGAAGAACACCGGGGAGCTGTTTTTT. Translated, it gives CASSLGREKNTGELFF. The full variable domain, its missing parts supplied by reference TRBV5-4 and TRBJ2-2, is ETGVTQSPTHLIKTRGQQVTLRCSSQSGHNTVSWYQQALGQGPQFIFQYYREEENGRGNFPPRFSGLQFPNYSSELNVNALELDDSALYLCASSLGREKNTGELFFGEGSRLTVL.

The V gene is TRBV11-3, the J gene TRBJ2-5; D could derive from TRBD1 or TRBD2 (7 bases each). The germline V and J ends were trimmed by 2 bases and 5 bases, with 9 bases remaining between them. The CDR3 has 13 residues. Per germline, CDR1 SGHNT and CDR2 YENEEA. The CDR3 here is CASSLQGGETQYF. DNA of the CDR3: TGTGCCAGCAGCTTACAGGGGGGGGAGACCCAGTACTTC.

This chain joins TRBV5-1 and TRBJ2-5; 9 nucleotides match TRBD2. The CDR3 consists of 14 residues. J was trimmed by 4 bases and V by 5 bases; bases with no gene match: 6. Germline V gene lookup returns CDR1 SGHRS and CDR2 YFSETQ. CDR3 sequence (DNA): TGCGCCAGCAGTATGGCTAGCGGGGTAGAGACCCAGTACTTC. This translates into CASSMASGVETQYF. Drawing the rest from reference TRBV5-1 and TRBJ2-5, the complete variable domain is KAGVTQTPRYLIKTRGQQVTLSCSPISGHRSVSWYQQTPGQGLQFLFEYFSETQRNKGNFPGRFSGRQFSNSRSEMNVSTLELGDSALYLCASSMASGVETQYFGPGTRLLVL.

This chain connects TRBV5-4 to TRBJ1-6; D unresolved. V gave up 0 bases and J gave up 9 bases, with 10 bases separating them. This CDR3 region has 14 residues. Germline loops: CDR1 SGHNT, CDR2 YYREEE (reference sequence). This CDR3 reads CASSLESTASPLHF. CDR3 bases: TGTGCCAGCAGCTTGGAAAGTACAGCTTCACCCCTCCACTTT.